The 6 T cell receptor beta chains below were found in one sample sequenced in a study of blood T cells in healthy people across ages. Sample-barcoded 5' priming and a J-beta primer mix drove a second PCR of about 6 to 12 cycles. MiXCR, run by TCRdb on the 5' RACE reads, gives a single entry per CDR3 protein. Of hundreds of thousands of distinct CDR3 sequences listed, about 21% are singletons. Specimen: blood. These receptors all come from a man aged 65 to 85 in good health.

The CDR3 loop is CASRQGPWGETQYF. CDR3 bases: TGTGCCAGTAGACAGGGGCCATGGGGAGAGACCCAGTACTTC. The rearrangement joins TRBV19 to TRBJ2-1; 7 nucleotides agree with TRBD1. The J call may be wrong; the DNA end is better matched by TRBJ2-5. This CDR3 has 14 residues. Germline CDR1 is LNHDA and CDR2 is SQIVND (reference sequence).

This clonotype has only a few counts. This sequence joins TRBV9 and TRBJ2-3; 9 bases are a match to TRBD2. Germline V lookup: CDR1 SGDLS, CDR2 YYNGEE. This CDR3 region has 17 residues. Losses at the gene ends were 5 bases for V and 0 bases for J; bases not matched to a gene: 10. The CDR3 spells CASRPTSGAASTDTQYF. The CDR3 DNA follows: TGTGCCAGCAGACCGACTAGCGGAGCTGCTAGCACAGATACGCAGTATTTT.

This clonotype was seen at least ten times. The rearrangement uses TRBV10-3 and TRBJ2-1, with TRBD1 as a possible D gene (6 bases). V lost 7 bases to trimming and J lost 9 bases, with 16 bases between them. CDR1 ENHRY and CDR2 SYGVKD come from the germline V gene. CDR3 length: 13 residues. The CDR3 nucleotides read TGTGCCATCAACCTACAGGGAGACAGTGAGCAGTTCTTC. It encodes CAINLQGDSEQFF.

This clonotype was counted only a few times. This sequence joins TRBV5-1 and TRBJ2-4; 9 bases fit TRBD1. Per germline, CDR1 SGHRS and CDR2 YFSETQ. V shed 2 bases, J shed 6 bases, and the junction held 6 bases outside the gene matches. The CDR3 runs to 15 residues. The chain's CDR3 is CASSFTGQGLNIQYF. In DNA form, the CDR3 reads TGCGCCAGCAGCTTCACGGGACAGGGATTAAACATTCAGTACTTC.

CDR3 DNA: TGTGCCAGCAGAACCACAGGGTATGAGACCCAGTACTTC. It is translated as CASRTTGYETQYF. The V and J genes are TRBV5-8 and TRBJ2-5, with TRBD1 as a possible D gene (6 bases). The CDR3 has 13 amino acids. Trimming stripped 5 bases from V and 5 bases from J, with 13 bases between. Germline V CDR1 and CDR2: SGHTS, YDEGEE.

This clonotype was counted between two and nine times. The rearrangement uses TRBV27 and TRBJ2-5; 8 bases fit TRBD1. CDR1 MNHEY and CDR2 SMNVEV come from the germline V gene (reference sequence). The CDR3 has 15 amino acids. V was clipped by 5 bases and J by 0 bases; unmatched bases: 5. The CDR3 nucleotides read TGTGCCAGCAGTAGACGACAGGGGTACCAAGAGACCCAGTACTTC. Translation: CASSRRQGYQETQYF.